Below are 27 T cell receptor beta chains sequenced from a single sample in a study of blood T cell repertoires in COVID-19. The repertoire was sequenced with immunoSEQ multiplex PCR; TCRdb's copy has only in-frame clones and lacks some. Seen here are around 280,000 clones, about 86% observed once, and the top ten hold 2.1%. The sequenced material came from peripheral blood. The receptors originated from a woman younger than 45 who had recovered from COVID-19.

The J gene is TRBJ1-3, the V gene TRBV5-6, with D unclear. The CDR3 has 16 amino acids. Trimming left V 1 base short and J 4 bases short, with 15 bases between. CDR1 SGHDT and CDR2 YYEEEE come from the germline V gene. The CDR3 bases are TGTGCCAGCAGCTTGTTTGTGGGCGCCCAAGGAAACACCATATATTTT. Residues: CASSLFVGAQGNTIYF.

The chain is built from TRBV19 and TRBJ2-7; TRBD2 aligns across 8 bases. The CDR3 loop spans 14 amino acids. The J segment lost 0 bases and the V segment lost 2 bases, leaving 0 bases of the junction unmatched. Looked up from germline, CDR1 is LNHDA and CDR2 is SQIVND (reference sequence). This CDR3 is CASSITSGSYEQYF. In DNA form, the CDR3 reads TGTGCCAGTAGTATAACTAGCGGCTCCTACGAGCAGTACTTC.

Note on this clone: This CDR3 is also generated by other DNA sequences in the sample. J is TRBJ1-6 and V is TRBV2, with TRBD1 matching 11 bases. CDR1 SNHLY and CDR2 FYNNEI come from the germline V gene. The CDR3 loop spans 14 amino acids. The trim removed 5 bases at V and 10 bases at J, leaving 4 bases unmatched. The CDR3 sequence: CASSSGTGGSPLHF. CDR3 DNA sequence: TGTGCCAGCAGTTCCGGGACAGGGGGGTCACCCCTCCACTTT.

The chain links TRBV9 to TRBJ1-1; the D is unclear. The germline gives CDR1 SGDLS, CDR2 YYNGEE. The CDR3 is 13 residues long. Trimming shortened V by 4 bases and J by 0 bases, and 7 bases separated the two germline ends. CDR3 sequence reads: CASSLLMNTEAFF. CDR3 DNA: TGTGCCAGCAGCCTACTAATGAACACTGAAGCTTTCTTT.

The chain links TRBV28 to TRBJ2-2; possibly TRBD1 for D (6 bases). The CDR3 is 16 amino acids. Looked up from germline, CDR1 is MDHEN and CDR2 is SYDVKM. The V end was cut by 5 bases, the J end by 0 bases, with 13 bases between. The CDR3 protein is CASSHREWTNTGELFF. DNA of the CDR3: TGTGCCAGCAGTCACAGGGAGTGGACGAACACCGGGGAGCTGTTTTTT.

CDR3 sequence reads: CASSFGGVYDSPLHF. The CDR3 DNA sequence: TGTGCCAGCAGTTTTGGAGGAGTTTATGATTCACCCCTCCACTTT. This chain links TRBV27 with TRBJ1-6; D is undetermined. The ends were cut back, 3 bases at V and 8 bases at J, with 14 bases in the middle. The CDR3 totals 15 residues. CDR1 MNHEY and CDR2 SMNVEV come from the germline V gene (reference sequence).

This clone was seen only a few times. The V call is TRBV10-3, the J call TRBJ2-3; possible D gene TRBD2, 6 bases. V was trimmed by 6 bases and J by 3 bases, leaving 10 bases between them. Germline values: CDR1 ENHRY, CDR2 SYGVKD. The CDR3 totals 13 residues. In nucleotides, the CDR3 is TGTGCCATCAGGGAGGGGCTAACAGATACGCAGTATTTT. It codes for CAIREGLTDTQYF.

The chain has TRBV2 and TRBJ2-7; tentative D call: TRBD2 (7 bases). Germline V gene sequence: CDR1 SNHLY, CDR2 FYNNEI. V shed 4 bases and J shed 3 bases, with 13 bases lying between them. The CDR3 is 14 residues long. The CDR3 bases are TGTGCCAGCAGTGGAAGGGGGGGCAGCTACGAGCAGTACTTC. This sequence encodes CASSGRGGSYEQYF. Together with reference TRBV2 and TRBJ2-7, the CDR3 gives the full variable domain: EPEVTQTPSHQVTQMGQEVILRCVPISNHLYFYWYRQILGQKVEFLVSFYNNEISEKSEIFDDQFSVERPDGSNFTLKIRSTKLEDSAMYFCASSGRGGSYEQYFGPGTRLTVT.

Points on this clone: Other DNA sequences of this sample code for an identical CDR3. The chain uses TRBV19 and TRBJ1-2; tentatively, D is TRBD1 (5 bases). V lost 2 bases to trimming and J lost 5 bases, with 6 bases between them. This CDR3 region has 12 residues. The germline gives CDR1 LNHDA, CDR2 SQIVND (reference sequence). The CDR3 nucleotides are TGTGCCAGTAGTATATCAGGGTATGGCTACACCTTC. Protein sequence: CASSISGYGYTF.

The CDR3 sequence is CSASDSWANTDTQYF. CDR3 nucleotide sequence: TGCAGTGCTAGTGATTCCTGGGCGAACACAGATACGCAGTATTTT. The rearrangement links TRBV20-1 to TRBJ2-3; D is uncertain. Between the trimmed V and J ends, which lost 3 bases and 2 bases, there was a span of 15 bases. The CDR3 spans 15 residues. Germline V gene sequence: CDR1 DFQATT, CDR2 SNEGSKA (reference sequence).

The V call is TRBV2, the J call TRBJ1-4; possible D gene TRBD1, 5 bases. Per the germline V gene, CDR1 is SNHLY and CDR2 is FYNNEI. The CDR3 is 15 residues long. V lost 3 bases to trimming and J lost 6 bases, with 14 bases between them. The CDR3, as DNA: TGTGCCAGCAGTGATTTGTGGGGCGCGGATGAAAAACTGTTTTTT. Translated, it gives CASSDLWGADEKLFF.

The chain is built from TRBV2 and TRBJ1-6; D is ambiguous. V shed 1 base and J shed 6 bases, with 13 bases lying between them. The CDR3 extends over 16 amino acids. The V gene's germline CDR1 is SNHLY and CDR2 FYNNEI. The CDR3 DNA reads as TGTGCCAGCAGTGAAGTCGGGGTAGCTCGTAATTCACCCCTCCACTTT. The encoded protein is CASSEVGVARNSPLHF.

The genes are TRBV29-1 and TRBJ2-1; TRBD2 matches 9 bases. The germline V gene has CDR1 SQVTM and CDR2 ANQGSEA. CDR3 size: 14 residues. V dropped 4 bases and J dropped 2; count of bases not matched to a gene: 3. The CDR3 coding sequence is TGCAGCGTTGCTAGCGGGGCCACCTACAATGAGCAGTTCTTC. Translating it yields CSVASGATYNEQFF.

Here the CDR3 DNA reads TGTGCCACTCACTACGGCTCTGGGGCCAACGTCCTGACTTTC. Its protein is CATHYGSGANVLTF. The chain is built from TRBV6-5 and TRBJ2-6, with D uncertain. Germline lookup yields CDR1 MNHEY and CDR2 SVGAGI. Trimming left V 10 bases short and J 0 bases short, with 10 bases between. There are 14 residues in the CDR3.

The rearrangement links TRBV28 to TRBJ2-7, with TRBD2 identical over 7 bases. The length of the CDR3 is 16 residues. Germline V gene data show CDR1 as MDHEN and CDR2 as SYDVKM. Losses at the gene ends were 4 bases for V and 1 base for J; bases not matched to a gene: 10. CDR3 loop: CASSYRWRERSYEQYF. In DNA, the CDR3 is TGTGCCAGCAGTTATCGGTGGCGGGAGAGGTCCTACGAGCAGTACTTC.

This CDR3 reads CASSDRDRGLRTEAFF. The CDR3 DNA follows: TGTGCCAGCAGCGACCGGGACAGGGGGTTGAGAACTGAAGCTTTCTTT. V gene TRBV7-3 combines with J gene TRBJ1-1, with TRBD1 identical over 11 bases. The length of the CDR3 is 16 residues. The J segment lost 5 bases and the V segment lost 5 bases, leaving 10 bases of the junction unmatched. Germline-derived CDR1 and CDR2 are SGHTA and FQGTGA.

This CDR3 reads CASSHLLVSGVSTGELFF. The CDR3 DNA is TGTGCCAGCAGCCACCTCCTGGTCAGCGGGGTTAGTACCGGGGAGCTGTTTTTT. This chain connects TRBV4-2 to TRBJ2-2, with 7 bases lining up with TRBD2. CDR1 LGHNA and CDR2 YNFKEQ come from the germline V gene. Trimming at V came to 3 bases and at J to 5 bases, leaving 15 bases not matched to a gene. The CDR3 runs to 18 residues.

The J gene is TRBJ2-1, the V gene TRBV9, with 14 bases lining up with TRBD2. J gave up 9 bases and V 1 base, and 12 bases lay outside the gene matches. The CDR3 is made up of 18 amino acids. CDR1 SGDLS and CDR2 YYNGEE come from the germline V gene. CDR3 coding DNA: TGTGCCAGCAGCGTACCGGGACTAGCGGGAGTTGATGGTGGTGAGCAGTTCTTC. This translates into CASSVPGLAGVDGGEQFF.

V gene TRBV6-5 combines with J gene TRBJ2-7; 9 nucleotides line up with TRBD1. Germline CDR1 and CDR2: MNHEY and SVGAGI. This CDR3 contains 14 residues. After removal of 5 bases from V and 3 bases from J, the junction contained 5 bases not matched to a gene. This chain's CDR3 is CASSPGQGLYEQYF. The CDR3 region has the DNA TGTGCCAGCAGTCCGGGACAGGGACTCTACGAGCAGTACTTC.

This sequence joins TRBV30 and TRBJ2-3; a possible D gene is TRBD1 (6 bases). V gave up 5 bases and J gave up 8 bases, with 11 bases separating them. The CDR3 loop spans 11 amino acids. Germline V gives CDR1 GTSNPN, CDR2 SVGIG (reference sequence). DNA for the CDR3: TGTGCCTGGCTACAGGGCGCTACGCAGTATTTT. As protein: CAWLQGATQYF.

The chain joins TRBV5-1 to TRBJ2-3, with D perhaps matching TRBD2 (6 bases). Between the trimmed V and J ends, which lost 0 bases and 6 bases, there was a span of 17 bases. Germline CDR1 reads SGHRS; CDR2 reads YFSETQ. CDR3 length: 16 residues. CDR3 DNA sequence: TGCGCCAGCAGCTTGGTAGGGGACTTCTTAAGGGATACGCAGTATTTT. Its protein is CASSLVGDFLRDTQYF. Together with reference TRBV5-1 and TRBJ2-3, the CDR3 gives the full variable domain: KAGVTQTPRYLIKTRGQQVTLSCSPISGHRSVSWYQQTPGQGLQFLFEYFSETQRNKGNFPGRFSGRQFSNSRSEMNVSTLELGDSALYLCASSLVGDFLRDTQYFGPGTRLTVL.

The CDR3 sequence: CASSESGADQPQHF. In DNA form, the CDR3 reads TGTGCCAGCAGTGAATCAGGGGCGGACCAGCCCCAGCATTTT. The chain has TRBV25-1 and TRBJ1-5, with D maybe TRBD1 (6 bases). Trimming took 1 base from V and 7 from J, leaving 11 bases between them. The CDR3 spans 14 residues. Germline lookup yields CDR1 MGHDK and CDR2 SYGVNS.

V is TRBV25-1 and J is TRBJ1-4; D gene uncertain. This CDR3 is built from 15 residues. Trimming removed 1 base at V and 7 bases at J, with 13 bases between. The germline V gene encodes CDR1 MGHDK and CDR2 SYGVNS. The CDR3 coding sequence is TGTGCCAGCAGTGAATTTAGAGGGTTCGGTGAAAAACTGTTTTTT. Translating it yields CASSEFRGFGEKLFF.

The V gene is TRBV5-1, the J gene TRBJ2-7; D gene ambiguous. The CDR3 totals 12 residues. Germline lookup yields CDR1 SGHRS and CDR2 YFSETQ. V lost 4 bases, J lost 0 bases, and 5 bases lay in between. CDR3 sequence reads: CASSVNSYEQYF. CDR3 coding DNA: TGCGCCAGCAGCGTAAACTCCTACGAGCAGTACTTC.

The rearrangement joins TRBV19 to TRBJ2-7; D is unresolved. Germline V gene lookup returns CDR1 LNHDA and CDR2 SQIVND (reference sequence). CDR3 size: 13 residues. V was pared by 3 bases and J by 3 bases, with 9 bases between. CDR3 residues: CASSIFPNYEQYF. The CDR3 region has the DNA TGTGCCAGTAGTATTTTCCCAAACTACGAGCAGTACTTC. Full variable domain (missing parts from reference TRBV19 and TRBJ2-7): DGGITQSPKYLFRKEGQNVTLSCEQNLNHDAMYWYRQDPGQGLRLIYYSQIVNDFQKGDIAEGYSVSREKKESFPLTVTSAQKNPTAFYLCASSIFPNYEQYFGPGTRLTVT.

The chain combines TRBV4-3 with TRBJ1-3; D not resolved. Germline assignment: CDR1 LGHNA and CDR2 YSLEER. The CDR3 loop spans 13 amino acids. V dropped 0 bases and J dropped 4 bases, with 4 bases sitting between them. The CDR3 bases are TGCGCCAGCAGCCAAGAACTCGGAAACACCATATATTTT. It codes for CASSQELGNTIYF.

V and J are TRBV30 and TRBJ2-2, with TRBD1 matching over 9 bases. CDR1 GTSNPN and CDR2 SVGIG come from the germline V gene (reference sequence). The CDR3 extends over 14 amino acids. The CDR3 sequence is CALRDRANTGELFF. CDR3 bases: TGTGCTCTCCGGGACAGGGCGAACACCGGGGAGCTGTTTTTT. The variable domain in full, with the rest retrieved from reference TRBV30 and TRBJ2-2, is SQTIHQWPATLVQPVGSPLSLECTVEGTSNPNLYWYRQAAGRGLQLLFYSVGIGQISSEVPQNLSASRPQDRQFILSSKKLLLSDSGFYLCALRDRANTGELFFGEGSRLTVL.